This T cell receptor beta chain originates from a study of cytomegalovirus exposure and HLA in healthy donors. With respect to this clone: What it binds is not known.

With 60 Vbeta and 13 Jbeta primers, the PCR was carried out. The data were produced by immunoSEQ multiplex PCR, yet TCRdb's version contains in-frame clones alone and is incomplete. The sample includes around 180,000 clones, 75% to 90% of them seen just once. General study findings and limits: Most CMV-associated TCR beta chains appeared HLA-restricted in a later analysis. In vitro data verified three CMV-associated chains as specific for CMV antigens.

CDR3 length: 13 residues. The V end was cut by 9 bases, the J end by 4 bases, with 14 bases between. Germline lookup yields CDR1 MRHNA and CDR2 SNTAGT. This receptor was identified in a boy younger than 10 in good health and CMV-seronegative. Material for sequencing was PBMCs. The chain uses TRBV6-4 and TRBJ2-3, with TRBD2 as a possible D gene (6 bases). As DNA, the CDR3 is TGTGCCAGTGCCCCCGGGAGTGCAGATACGCAGTATTTT. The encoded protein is CASAPGSADTQYF.